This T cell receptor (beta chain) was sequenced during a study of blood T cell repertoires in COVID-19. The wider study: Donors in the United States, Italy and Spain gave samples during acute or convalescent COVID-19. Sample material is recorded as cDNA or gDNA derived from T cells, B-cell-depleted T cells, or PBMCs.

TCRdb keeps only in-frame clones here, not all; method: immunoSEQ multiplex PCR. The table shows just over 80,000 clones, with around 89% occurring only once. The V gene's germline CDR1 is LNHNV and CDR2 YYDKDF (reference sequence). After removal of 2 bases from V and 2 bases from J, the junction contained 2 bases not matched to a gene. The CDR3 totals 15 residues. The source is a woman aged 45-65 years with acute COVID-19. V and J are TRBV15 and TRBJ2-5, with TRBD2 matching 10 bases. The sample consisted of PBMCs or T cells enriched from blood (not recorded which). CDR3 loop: CATSRKLAGQETQYF. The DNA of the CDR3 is TGTGCCACCAGCAGAAAACTAGCGGGGCAAGAGACCCAGTACTTC.